This entry lists 14 T cell receptor beta chains sequenced from one sample in a study of T cells in Graves' hyperthyroidism and ophthalmopathy. Amplified TCR beta CDR3 regions came from RNA transcripts. With the HTBI primer set, the TCR CDR3 went through a first round of RT-PCR. TCRdb fed the multiplex PCR reads into MiXCR, producing one record per CDR3 protein. Among a few hundred thousand distinct CDR3 sequences listed, around 15% were seen once. Material: blood. Every receptor here comes from a woman aged 55-69 years with Graves' ophthalmopathy.

This clonotype was recorded many times. The chain combines TRBV5-6 with TRBJ1-1; possibly TRBD1 for D (6 bases). Trimming removed 2 bases from V and 5 bases from J, with 19 bases in between. CDR3 length equals 16 residues. Germline CDR1 is SGHDT and CDR2 is YYEEEE. The CDR3, as DNA: TGTGCCAGCAGCTTTTTCCAATCCGGGGGCGTAACTGAAGCTTTCTTT. It specifies CASSFFQSGGVTEAFF. Full variable domain (outside the CDR3, taken from reference TRBV5-6 and TRBJ1-1): DAGVTQSPTHLIKTRGQQVTLRCSPKSGHDTVSWYQQALGQGPQFIFQYYEEEERQRGNFPDRFSGHQFPNYSSELNVNALLLGDSALYLCASSFFQSGGVTEAFFGQGTRLTVV.

This clonotype has a handful of counts. The genes are TRBV19 and TRBJ2-7; D is perhaps TRBD1 (6 bases). The length of the CDR3 is 13 residues. Trimming left V 7 bases short and J 3 bases short, with 13 bases between. The V gene's germline CDR1 is LNHDA and CDR2 SQIVND (reference sequence). The CDR3 DNA reads TGTGCCAGTAAAGACTCAGGGGACTACGAGCAGTACTTC. Its protein is CASKDSGDYEQYF.

The V and J genes are TRBV19 and TRBJ1-1, with D perhaps TRBD1 (5 bases). The ends were cut back, 5 bases at V and 1 base at J, with 20 bases in the middle. The germline gives CDR1 LNHDA, CDR2 SQIVND (reference sequence). The CDR3 length is 17 residues. The CDR3, as DNA: TGTGCCAGTAGTTTCCTACTCCCGGGACTGAAGAACACTGAAGCTTTCTTT. It translates to CASSFLLPGLKNTEAFF.

This clonotype was counted many times. The V gene is TRBV5-1, the J gene TRBJ2-1; the match to TRBD2 covers 11 bases. Germline lookup yields CDR1 SGHRS and CDR2 YFSETQ. This CDR3 contains 17 residues. V gave up 3 bases and J gave up 3 bases; unmatched junction bases: 8. DNA for the CDR3: TGCGCCAGCAGCTCCGGGACTAGCGGCCTAAACTACAATGAGCAGTTCTTC. It codes for CASSSGTSGLNYNEQFF.

In its sample, this clonotype was seen a few times. This sequence joins TRBV15 and TRBJ1-5; D unresolved. Trimming stripped 2 bases from V and 2 bases from J, with 7 bases between. The CDR3 extends over 14 amino acids. Germline assignment: CDR1 LNHNV and CDR2 YYDKDF (reference sequence). CDR3 region: CATSRQYGNQPQHF. The DNA of the CDR3 is TGTGCCACCAGCAGACAGTATGGCAATCAGCCCCAGCATTTT.

This clonotype appeared many times. This chain uses TRBV28 with TRBJ1-1; D might be TRBD1 (6 bases). V was pared by 11 bases and J by 3 bases, with 13 bases between. There are 12 residues in the CDR3. Germline-derived CDR1 and CDR2 are MDHEN and SYDVKM. The CDR3, as DNA: TGTGCCGGAGGGGGGGGGGACACTGAAGCTTTCTTT. Protein sequence: CAGGGGDTEAFF. The complete variable domain, with remaining parts taken from reference TRBV28 and TRBJ1-1, reads DVKVTQSSRYLVKRTGEKVFLECVQDMDHENMFWYRQDPGLGLRLIYFSYDVKMKEKGDIPEGYSVSREKKERFSLILESASTNQTSMYLCAGGGGDTEAFFGQGTRLTVV.

This clonotype was recorded many times. The rearrangement uses TRBV28 and TRBJ2-6; no definite D call. The CDR3 is made up of 15 amino acids. Trimming pared 4 bases from V and 2 bases from J, leaving 9 bases between. CDR1 is MDHEN and CDR2 is SYDVKM in the germline V gene. The CDR3 bases are TGTGCCAGCAGTTCGACCCCGCCTGGGGCCAACGTCCTGACTTTC. As protein: CASSSTPPGANVLTF.

This clonotype was observed many times. The V and J genes are TRBV29-1 and TRBJ2-1; D perhaps matches TRBD2 (5 bases). The CDR3 contains 13 residues. Trimming took off 6 bases at V and 5 bases at J, with 14 bases between the two ends. Germline V gene data show CDR1 as SQVTM and CDR2 as ANQGSEA. This CDR3 is CSVAEREDNEQFF. The DNA of the CDR3 is TGCAGCGTAGCGGAAAGGGAAGACAATGAGCAGTTCTTC.

This chain links TRBV5-1 with TRBJ2-6; TRBD1 aligns across 11 bases. The germline V gene has CDR1 SGHRS and CDR2 YFSETQ. This CDR3 region has 17 residues. V trimming: 2 bases; J trimming: 2 bases; junction bases outside the gene matches: 3. CDR3 in amino acids: CASSFGQGAPGANVLTF. CDR3 bases: TGCGCCAGCAGCTTTGGACAGGGGGCGCCTGGGGCCAACGTCCTGACTTTC. Full variable domain (outside the CDR3, taken from reference TRBV5-1 and TRBJ2-6): KAGVTQTPRYLIKTRGQQVTLSCSPISGHRSVSWYQQTPGQGLQFLFEYFSETQRNKGNFPGRFSGRQFSNSRSEMNVSTLELGDSALYLCASSFGQGAPGANVLTFGAGSRLTVL.

This clonotype was detected ten times or more. The chain uses TRBV28 and TRBJ1-2, with 10 bases aligning to TRBD1. Per the germline V gene, CDR1 is MDHEN and CDR2 is SYDVKM. This CDR3 has 18 amino acids. V was clipped by 4 bases and J by 1 base; unmatched bases: 12. The CDR3 loop is CASSYYYRRDRGNYGYTF. In DNA form, the CDR3 reads TGTGCCAGCAGTTACTACTACCGCCGGGACAGGGGTAACTATGGCTACACCTTC.

This clonotype was seen at least ten times. The V and J genes are TRBV5-5 and TRBJ1-2; a weak D match, TRBD1 (5 bases). V was pared by 1 base and J by 7 bases, with 11 bases between. This CDR3 is built from 13 residues. Germline V CDR1 and CDR2: SGHKS, YYEKEE (reference sequence). As DNA, the CDR3 is TGTGCCAGCAGCTTGTACGAAACAGGTGGCTACACCTTC. It is translated as CASSLYETGGYTF.

The chain carries TRBV19 and TRBJ1-2; no clear D gene. Germline CDR1 and CDR2: LNHDA and SQIVND (reference sequence). V lost 3 bases and J lost 6, with 5 bases in between. This CDR3 contains 11 residues. CDR3 sequence reads: CASSMLHGYTF. DNA of the CDR3: TGTGCCAGTAGTATGTTGCATGGCTACACCTTC.

This clonotype was found many times. The chain joins TRBV2 to TRBJ1-2, with D perhaps matching TRBD1 (5 bases). Deletions cut 3 bases from V and 4 bases from J, with 12 bases between. This CDR3 spans 14 amino acids. Germline-derived CDR1 and CDR2 are SNHLY and FYNNEI. The CDR3 nucleotides read TGTGCCAGCAGTGACAGGGTGCTCCCCTATGGCTACACCTTC. This gives the protein CASSDRVLPYGYTF.

In the case of this clonotype: An end of the junction differs from the germline gene, which may be a read error. This chain connects TRBV5-1 to TRBJ2-3, with D maybe TRBD1 (5 bases). Germline V gene sequence: CDR1 SGHRS, CDR2 YFSETQ. The CDR3 sequence is 13 residues long. The CDR3 sequence is CDSSRRATDTQYF. The CDR3 nucleotides read TGCGACAGCAGCCGCAGGGCCACAGATACGCAGTATTTT.